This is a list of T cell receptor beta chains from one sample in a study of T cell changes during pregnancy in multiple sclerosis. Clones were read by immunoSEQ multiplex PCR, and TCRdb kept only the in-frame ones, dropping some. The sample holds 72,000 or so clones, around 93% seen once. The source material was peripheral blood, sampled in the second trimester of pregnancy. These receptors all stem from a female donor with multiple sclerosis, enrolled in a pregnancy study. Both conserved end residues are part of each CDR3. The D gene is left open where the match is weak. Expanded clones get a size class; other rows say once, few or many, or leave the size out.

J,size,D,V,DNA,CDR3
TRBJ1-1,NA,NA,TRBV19,TGTGCCAGTAGTACCCAGGGTGGCACTGAAGCTTTCTTT,CASSTQGGTEAFF
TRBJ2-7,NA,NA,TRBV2,TGTGCCAGCAGTCCTTCCTACGAGCAGTACTTC,CASSPSYEQYF
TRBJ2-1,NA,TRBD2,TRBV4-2,TGTGCCAGCAGCCATGGAATACTAGCGGGGTTAGACAATGAGCAGTTCTTC,CASSHGILAGLDNEQFF
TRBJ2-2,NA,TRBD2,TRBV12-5,TGTGCTAGTGGTTTGAATTCCGGGGGGGTTAGCACCGGGGAGCTGTTTTTT,CASGLNSGGVSTGELFF
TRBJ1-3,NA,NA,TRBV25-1,TGTGCCAGCAGTGGGACAGTCTCTGGAAACACCATATATTTT,CASSGTVSGNTIYF
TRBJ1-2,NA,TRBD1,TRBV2,TGTGCCAGCAGTGAAGCGGCGGGACAGGTCCGAACCTTTTATGGCTACACCTTC,CASSEAAGQVRTFYGYTF
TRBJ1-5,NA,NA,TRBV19,TGTGCCAGTAGTTCCCTGGGAGGGTACGGTCAGCCCCAGCATTTT,CASSSLGGYGQPQHF
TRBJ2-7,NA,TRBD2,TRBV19,TGTGCCAGTAGTGGCGGGGGATCCTCCTACGAGCAGTACTTC,CASSGGGSSYEQYF
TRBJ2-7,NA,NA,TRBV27,TGTGCCAGCAGTGCGCAGGGGAGCTCCTACGAGCAGTACTTC,CASSAQGSSYEQYF
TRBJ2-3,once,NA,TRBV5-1,TGCGCCAGCAGCTTGTTCAGCGATAGCACAGATACGCAGTATTTT,CASSLFSDSTDTQYF
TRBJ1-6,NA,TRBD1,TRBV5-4,TGTGCCAGCAGCTATGGGACAGTTAATAATTCACCCCTCCACTTT,CASSYGTVNNSPLHF
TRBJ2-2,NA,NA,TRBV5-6,TGTGCCAGCAGCTTGTATTCTGTCCGTCGTACCGGGGAGCTGTTTTTT,CASSLYSVRRTGELFF
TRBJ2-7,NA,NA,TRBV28,TGTGCCAGCAGTCCCACCGGGGATACCCTCGAGCAGTACTTC,CASSPTGDTLEQYF
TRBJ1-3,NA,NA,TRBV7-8,TGTGCCAGCAGCCCGACTCGAGAACTGGGAAACACCATATATTTT,CASSPTRELGNTIYF
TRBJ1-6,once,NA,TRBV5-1,TGCGCCAGCAGCTTGGTCACAGGGCGCGATAATTCACCCCTCCACTTT,CASSLVTGRDNSPLHF
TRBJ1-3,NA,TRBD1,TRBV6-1,TGTGCCGGAGGGGGCCTACCTGGAAACACCATATATTTT,CAGGGLPGNTIYF
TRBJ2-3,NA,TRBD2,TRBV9,TGTGCCAGCAGCGTAGGGTCTAGCGGGGGGGCAAAAGATACGCAGTATTTT,CASSVGSSGGAKDTQYF
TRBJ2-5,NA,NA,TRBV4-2,TGTGCCAGCAGCCAAGACTGGGGGGTTGGCGCTGAGACCCAGTACTTC,CASSQDWGVGAETQYF
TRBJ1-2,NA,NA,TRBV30,TGTGCCTGGAGTGTACAAGGGGAAGACGGCTACACCTTC,CAWSVQGEDGYTF
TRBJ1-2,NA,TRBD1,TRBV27,TGTGCCAGCAGTTTATCGGCCGGGACAGGGCTCACTGGCTACACCTTC,CASSLSAGTGLTGYTF
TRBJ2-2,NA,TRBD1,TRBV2,TGTGCCAGCAGTGTTGGGCTACAGGGGGAGACCGGGGAGCTGTTTTTT,CASSVGLQGETGELFF
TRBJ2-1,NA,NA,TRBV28,TGTGCCAGCATCCTGACGGGAGCCCCCCACAATGAGCAGTTCTTC,CASILTGAPHNEQFF
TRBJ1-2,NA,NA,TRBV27,TGTGCCAGCAGTAGGGGACATACGGGTGGCTACACCTTC,CASSRGHTGGYTF
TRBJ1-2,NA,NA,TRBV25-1,TGTGCCAGCAGTGAATCCGGGATGGGTGGCTACACCTTC,CASSESGMGGYTF
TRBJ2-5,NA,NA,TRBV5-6,TGTGCCAGCAGCCACATGCTTGGGGCGCAGGGAATACAAGAGACCCAGTACTTC,CASSHMLGAQGIQETQYF
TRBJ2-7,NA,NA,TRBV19,TGTGCCAGTAGCAATCCGGGACTCTACGAGCAGTACTTC,CASSNPGLYEQYF
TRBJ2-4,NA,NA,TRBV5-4,TGTGCCAGCAGCTCCCGTCCCGAAAACATTCAGTACTTC,CASSSRPENIQYF
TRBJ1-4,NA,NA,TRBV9,TGTGCCAGCAGCGAAGACAGCCTTAATGAAAAACTGTTTTTT,CASSEDSLNEKLFF
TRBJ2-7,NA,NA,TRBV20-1,TGCAGTGCCAGGACTCCCTACGAGCAGTACTTC,CSARTPYEQYF
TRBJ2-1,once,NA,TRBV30,TGTGCCTGGAGTGTCACAGGGTGGGTACACAATGAGCAGTTCTTC,CAWSVTGWVHNEQFF
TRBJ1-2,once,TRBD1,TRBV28,TGTGCCAGCAGTCACAGGGGAGCCGGTGGCTACACCTTC,CASSHRGAGGYTF
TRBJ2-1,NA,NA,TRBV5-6,TGTGCCAGCAGCTTCGCCGCCCTGTACAGGGACAATGAGCAGTTCTTC,CASSFAALYRDNEQFF